This T cell receptor beta chain was sequenced during a study of shared T cell receptors in the human thymus. The CDR3 has 11 residues. Looked up from germline, CDR1 is MNHNY and CDR2 is SVGAGI (reference sequence). Trimming cost V 1 base and J 9 bases, with 4 bases left between them. The data were produced by immunoSEQ multiplex PCR, yet TCRdb's version contains in-frame clones alone and is incomplete. The sample consists of roughly 710,000 clones, approximately 85% of them appearing once. This sample also belongs to another study, concerning human thymus T cells.

Specimen: thymocytes. The chain couples TRBV6-6 to TRBJ2-1; D ambiguous. The sequence came from a girl under three years old with a congenital heart defect. In DNA form, the CDR3 reads TGTGCCAGCAGTTACTTCGGTGAGCAGTTCTTC. Amino acids: CASSYFGEQFF.